These 17 T cell receptor beta chains were all obtained from the same sample, sequenced in a study of cytomegalovirus exposure and HLA in healthy donors. The PCR employed 60 Vbeta primers together with 13 Jbeta primers. TCRdb keeps only in-frame clones here, not all; method: immunoSEQ multiplex PCR. The repertoire includes some 44,000 clones, about 85% of them detected once, and about 8% sits in the top ten. The sequenced material came from PBMCs. These receptors were taken from a woman aged 40-49 years in good health and CMV-seropositive.

The chain couples TRBV6-5 to TRBJ2-5, with 7 positions matching TRBD1. This CDR3 is 13 amino acids long. Trimming cost V 5 bases and J 4 bases; bases outside gene matches: 4. Germline CDR1 is MNHEY and CDR2 is SVGAGI. CDR3 DNA: TGTGCCAGCAGTCGGACAGGATCAGAGACCCAGTACTTC. Translating gives CASSRTGSETQYF.

The V gene is TRBV7-2, the J gene TRBJ1-3; D is ambiguous. Germline V gives CDR1 SGHTA, CDR2 FQGNSA. V lost 4 bases and J 1 base, leaving 8 bases between the germline ends. The CDR3 length is 14 residues. CDR3 amino acids: CASSSGFSGNTIYF. The DNA of the CDR3 is TGTGCCAGCAGCTCCGGGTTTTCTGGAAACACCATATATTTT. Full variable domain (remainder filled in from reference TRBV7-2 and TRBJ1-3): GAGVSQSPSNKVTEKGKDVELRCDPISGHTALYWYRQSLGQGLEFLIYFQGNSAPDKSGLPSDRFSAERTGGSVSTLTIQRTQQEDSAVYLCASSSGFSGNTIYFGEGSWLTVV.

This clone was found once. The rearrangement links TRBV10-3 to TRBJ1-1; D unresolved. CDR1 and CDR2 from the germline V gene are ENHRY and SYGVKD. The CDR3 spans 11 residues. The V gene lost 6 bases and the J gene lost 9 bases, with 11 bases spanning the gap. As DNA, the CDR3 is TGTGCCATCAGAAACCAGGTGAAAGCTTTCTTT. The encoded protein is CAIRNQVKAFF.

The V and J genes are TRBV6-1 and TRBJ1-3; D not certain. The CDR3 runs to 15 residues. Germline CDR1 is MNHNS and CDR2 is SASEGT. The V and J ends lost 5 bases and 0 bases respectively, with 11 bases between them. The CDR3 coding sequence is TGTGCCAGCAGTCTCCGGGAGGGCTCTGGAAACACCATATATTTT. Residues: CASSLREGSGNTIYF.

The chain employs TRBV19 and TRBJ2-7, with a possible D match to TRBD1 (6 bases). Trimming left V 5 bases short and J 3 bases short, with 11 bases between. The CDR3 is 13 amino acids. The germline V gene has CDR1 LNHDA and CDR2 SQIVND (reference sequence). The CDR3 loop is CASSAGQNYEQYF. The CDR3 nucleotides are TGTGCCAGTAGTGCCGGACAGAACTACGAGCAGTACTTC. Together with reference TRBV19 and TRBJ2-7, the CDR3 gives the full variable domain: DGGITQSPKYLFRKEGQNVTLSCEQNLNHDAMYWYRQDPGQGLRLIYYSQIVNDFQKGDIAEGYSVSREKKESFPLTVTSAQKNPTAFYLCASSAGQNYEQYFGPGTRLTVT.

This clone was observed a single time. This chain joins TRBV6-5 and TRBJ1-3, with D unclear. With 2 bases removed from V and 0 bases from J, the gap between germline ends came to 8 bases. CDR3 length: 15 amino acids. Germline assignment: CDR1 MNHEY and CDR2 SVGAGI. The CDR3 DNA reads TGTGCCAGCAGTTACAGTTGGGCCTCTGGAAACACCATATATTTT. The encoded protein is CASSYSWASGNTIYF.

This chain uses TRBV5-1 with TRBJ2-7; TRBD2 might be the D (6 bases). The V gene's germline CDR1 is SGHRS and CDR2 YFSETQ. V was cut by 4 bases and J by 2 bases, with 13 bases left in between. This CDR3 is built from 14 residues. DNA of the CDR3: TGCGCCAGCAGCGTCGGCGGGGATACCTACGAGCAGTACTTC. Translation gives CASSVGGDTYEQYF.

The gene calls are TRBV5-4 and TRBJ2-3; 9 positions match TRBD1. V lost 5 bases, J lost 4 bases, and 2 bases stayed unmatched. Per germline, CDR1 SGHNT and CDR2 YYREEE (reference sequence). CDR3 length: 13 amino acids. The DNA of the CDR3 is TGTGCCAGCAGTGACAGGGGGGCAGATACGCAGTATTTT. It encodes CASSDRGADTQYF.

This clone appeared a single time. This sequence joins TRBV2 and TRBJ2-5, with D hard to call. CDR3 length: 11 amino acids. CDR1 SNHLY and CDR2 FYNNEI come from the germline V gene. Trimming stripped 6 bases from V and 2 bases from J, with 4 bases between. The CDR3 reads CASRYQETQYF. DNA of the CDR3: TGTGCCAGCAGATATCAAGAGACCCAGTACTTC. Full variable domain (missing parts from reference TRBV2 and TRBJ2-5): EPEVTQTPSHQVTQMGQEVILRCVPISNHLYFYWYRQILGQKVEFLVSFYNNEISEKSEIFDDQFSVERPDGSNFTLKIRSTKLEDSAMYFCASRYQETQYFGPGTRLLVL.

The chain recombines TRBV9 with TRBJ1-1, with no clear D. Germline V gene sequence: CDR1 SGDLS, CDR2 YYNGEE. V gave up 4 bases and J gave up 7 bases, with 17 bases separating them. CDR3 size: 14 residues. CDR3 nucleotide sequence: TGTGCCAGCAGCTATAACTCCGAATTAGATGAAGCTTTCTTT. Residues: CASSYNSELDEAFF.

This clone was counted once. The V gene is TRBV5-1, the J gene TRBJ1-6, with unresolved D. The CDR3 runs 15 residues. V lost 1 base and J lost 10, with 15 bases in between. Germline assignment: CDR1 SGHRS and CDR2 YFSETQ. This chain's CDR3 is CASSLRGVKESPLHF. The CDR3 DNA sequence: TGCGCCAGCAGCTTGCGTGGCGTCAAGGAGTCACCCCTCCACTTT.

On this clone itself: Other nucleotide sequences from this sample produce the same CDR3. The chain combines TRBV7-2 with TRBJ1-5, with D maybe TRBD1 (5 bases). Germline V gene data show CDR1 as SGHTA and CDR2 as FQGNSA. The CDR3 is made up of 14 amino acids. V was pared by 1 base and J by 7 bases, with 11 bases between. For the CDR3, the DNA is TGTGCCAGCAGCTTAGACCAGGGCAGCCAGCCCCAGCATTTT. Protein sequence: CASSLDQGSQPQHF. The complete variable domain, with remaining parts taken from reference TRBV7-2 and TRBJ1-5, reads GAGVSQSPSNKVTEKGKDVELRCDPISGHTALYWYRQSLGQGLEFLIYFQGNSAPDKSGLPSDRFSAERTGGSVSTLTIQRTQQEDSAVYLCASSLDQGSQPQHFGDGTRLSIL.

The V gene is TRBV6-5, the J gene TRBJ1-3; the D gene is possibly TRBD1 (5 bases). CDR1 and CDR2 from the germline V gene are MNHEY and SVGAGI. The CDR3 is 14 residues long. V lost 6 bases and J 8 bases, leaving 17 bases between the germline ends. The CDR3 region is CASRVWTKEDTIYF. As DNA, the CDR3 is TGTGCCAGCAGAGTCTGGACAAAAGAAGACACCATATATTTT.

This chain joins TRBV7-8 and TRBJ1-2; the D is unclear. The germline gives CDR1 SGHVS, CDR2 FQNEAQ. The CDR3 is made up of 14 amino acids. Trimming shortened V by 1 base and J by 4 bases, and 10 bases separated the two germline ends. The CDR3 here is CASSLELGGYGYTF. CDR3 nucleotide sequence: TGTGCCAGCAGCTTAGAGCTCGGAGGCTATGGCTACACCTTC.

J is TRBJ2-1 and V is TRBV30; no reliable D call. Germline values: CDR1 GTSNPN, CDR2 SVGIG (reference sequence). CDR3 length equals 12 residues. The V gene lost 3 bases and the J gene lost 7 bases, with 10 bases spanning the gap. Written as DNA, the CDR3 is TGTGCCTGGAGGCGAGCCCTAAATGAGCAGTTCTTC. Encoded protein: CAWRRALNEQFF.

This rearrangement joins TRBV6-1 to TRBJ2-1; 13 nucleotides line up with TRBD2. Per germline, CDR1 MNHNS and CDR2 SASEGT. CDR3 size: 16 residues. V lost 4 bases and J lost 6; bases outside the gene matches: 6. In DNA, the CDR3 is TGTGCCAGCAGTGGACTAGCGGGGGGAAAAGTCAATGAGCAGTTCTTC. It specifies CASSGLAGGKVNEQFF.

The chain employs TRBV14 and TRBJ2-7; 10 bases line up with TRBD1. The CDR3 is 15 residues long. Trimming took 2 bases from V and 6 from J; bases not matched to a gene: 7. Germline values: CDR1 SGHDN, CDR2 FVKESK. CDR3 in DNA: TGTGCCAGCAGCCAACCACCCGGGACAGGGGCCGAGCAGTACTTC. Encoded protein: CASSQPPGTGAEQYF.